The text below deals with one TCR beta chain. Its antigen is undetermined. Germline loops: CDR1 MGHRA, CDR2 YSYEKL. The ends were cut back, 0 bases at V and 6 bases at J, with 12 bases in the middle. The CDR3 has 14 residues. This entry belongs to a study of siplizumab effects on memory and regulatory T cells. Whole-study results and caveats: Whether proliferating Tregs in siplizumab cultures suppress was not functionally confirmed. Alloreactive sequences traceable to unstimulated CD4+ memory cells were significantly reduced by siplizumab. The apparent diversity of naive T cells exceeded that of memory cells, and naive T cells seemed to make a major contribution to the alloresponse.

Assay used: immunoSEQ multiplex PCR; TCRdb lists only in-frame clones, some missing. Found here are about 99,000 clones, 93% of them singletons; the top ten hold 0.62%. This clonotype was sampled from a human donor in good health. Input material: Tregs sorted from blood. The gene calls are TRBV4-1 and TRBJ2-7, with D uncertain. CDR3 in DNA: TGCGCCAGCAGCCAAGATCAACAGTGGGTCGAGCAGTACTTC. Its protein is CASSQDQQWVEQYF.